This T cell receptor (beta chain) was sequenced during a study of T cells in Graves' hyperthyroidism and ophthalmopathy. This clonotype was counted many times. V was pared by 0 bases and J by 9 bases, with 24 bases between. Germline lookup yields CDR1 SEHNR and CDR2 FQNEAQ (reference sequence). The CDR3 runs 18 residues. RNA transcripts were the template for amplifying TCR beta CDR3 regions. First-round RT-PCR with HTBI primers amplified the TCR CDR3 region. TCRdb recomputed calls from the multiplex PCR reads with MiXCR, one row per CDR3 protein. The table shows under 300,000 distinct CDR3 sequences, with less than 15% occurring only once.

The TCR sequence derives from a woman in her thirties or forties with Graves' hyperthyroidism that later progressed to Graves' ophthalmopathy. The source material was blood. The chain couples TRBV7-9 to TRBJ1-5, with D possibly being TRBD1 (5 bases). CDR3 sequence (DNA): TGTGCCAGCAGCTTAGCGCGGTCGTTACGGGGGGACGACGGGCCCCAGCATTTT. Its protein product is CASSLARSLRGDDGPQHF. The full variable domain, with the rest looked up from reference TRBV7-9 and TRBJ1-5, is DTGVSQNPRHKITKRGQNVTFRCDPISEHNRLYWYRQTLGQGPEFLTYFQNEAQLEKSRLLSDRFSAERPKGSFSTLEIQRTEQGDSAMYLCASSLARSLRGDDGPQHFGDGTRLSIL.